The 32 T cell receptor beta chains below were found in one sample sequenced in a study of CD8 T cells in Susac syndrome. Reverse transcription of about 0.45 to 1 ug RNA used random hexamers. A single record per CDR3 protein comes from TCRdb applying MiXCR to the immunoSEQ multiplex PCR reads. The sample holds approximately 260,000 distinct CDR3 sequences, 96% seen once. Sequenced: CD4+ T cells from PBMCs. These receptor sequences come from a human donor with Susac syndrome.

V usage is TRBV9 and J usage is TRBJ1-1; possibly TRBD1 for D (5 bases). Germline V CDR1 and CDR2: SGDLS, YYNGEE. The CDR3 spans 16 residues. The V and J ends lost 2 bases and 4 bases respectively, with 18 bases between them. CDR3 sequence: CASSVGTSLVSTEAFF. CDR3 nucleotides: TGTGCCAGCAGCGTCGGGACGAGCCTGGTGAGCACTGAAGCTTTCTTT.

The count of this clonotype is one. The CDR3 coding sequence is TGTGCCAGCAGAAAGATCGTAACGGGAGGCACAGATACGCAGTATTTT. It translates to CASRKIVTGGTDTQYF. The J gene is TRBJ2-3, the V gene TRBV2; possible D gene TRBD2, 6 bases. The CDR3 is made up of 16 amino acids. The V end was cut by 6 bases, the J end by 1 base, with 17 bases between. Germline V gives CDR1 SNHLY, CDR2 FYNNEI.

This clonotype was recorded only once. V is TRBV2 and J is TRBJ2-1; 8 bases fit TRBD2. Germline assignment: CDR1 SNHLY and CDR2 FYNNEI. CDR3 length equals 14 residues. V gave up 6 bases and J gave up 6 bases; unmatched junction bases: 7. The CDR3 reads CASRAGLEVNEQFF. The CDR3 region has the DNA TGTGCCAGCAGAGCGGGACTAGAGGTCAATGAGCAGTTCTTC.

J is TRBJ1-5 and V is TRBV20-1; 7 bases map to TRBD1. V dropped 6 bases and J dropped 7; count of bases not matched to a gene: 9. The germline gives CDR1 DFQATT, CDR2 SNEGSKA (reference sequence). This CDR3 spans 13 amino acids. CDR3 residues: CSAPEGGGQPQHF. In DNA form, the CDR3 reads TGCAGTGCCCCGGAAGGGGGCGGGCAGCCCCAGCATTTT.

The CDR3 reads CASSQGLGLNNEQFF. CDR3 sequence (DNA): TGTGCCAGCAGCCAAGGCCTAGGACTGAACAATGAGCAGTTCTTC. The genes are TRBV3-1 and TRBJ2-1, with TRBD2 as a possible D gene (5 bases). Trimming left V 1 base short and J 5 bases short, with 12 bases between. Germline-derived CDR1 and CDR2 are LGHDT and YNNKEL (reference sequence). The CDR3 spans 15 residues.

The V and J genes are TRBV5-4 and TRBJ1-4; D is perhaps TRBD1 (6 bases). CDR1 SGHNT and CDR2 YYREEE come from the germline V gene (reference sequence). V lost 0 bases and J lost 6, with 9 bases in between. The CDR3 is made up of 14 amino acids. This CDR3 reads CASSLGGRDEKLFF. DNA of the CDR3: TGTGCCAGCAGCTTGGGGGGGCGCGATGAAAAACTGTTTTTT.

This clonotype was counted a single time. The chain recombines TRBV27 with TRBJ1-2; D is perhaps TRBD1 (5 bases). The CDR3 totals 15 residues. Germline CDR1 MNHEY, CDR2 SMNVEV (reference sequence). Trimming took off 3 bases at V and 7 bases at J, with 18 bases between the two ends. For the CDR3, the DNA is TGTGCCAGCAGTTTCGCGAGGGGACTGGATAGTGGCTACACCTTC. The encoded protein is CASSFARGLDSGYTF.

This chain uses TRBV12-3 or TRBV12-4 with TRBJ2-1; the D is unclear. The V gene lost 5 bases and the J gene lost 0 bases, with 11 bases spanning the gap. The CDR3 sequence is 15 residues long. In nucleotides, the CDR3 is TGTGCCAGCAGTCCCCAGGTAGACTCCTACAATGAGCAGTTCTTC. Amino acids: CASSPQVDSYNEQFF.

The chain uses TRBV29-1 and TRBJ2-5, with 9 bases lining up with TRBD1. V was clipped by 1 base and J by 0 bases; unmatched bases: 6. Per the germline V gene, CDR1 is SQVTM and CDR2 is ANQGSEA. This CDR3 is built from 16 residues. The CDR3 here is CSVEAPGQGYQETQYF. In DNA, the CDR3 is TGCAGCGTTGAAGCCCCGGGACAGGGCTACCAAGAGACCCAGTACTTC.

V usage is TRBV18 and J usage is TRBJ1-1; D call uncertain. Germline lookup yields CDR1 KGHSH and CDR2 LQKENI. The V gene lost 1 base and the J gene lost 4 bases, with 19 bases spanning the gap. The CDR3 has 17 residues. Here the CDR3 DNA reads TGTGCCAGCTCACCACAGAGTAGGCAATGGGCTGGCACTGAAGCTTTCTTT. Its protein is CASSPQSRQWAGTEAFF.

The CDR3 bases are TGCGCCAGCAGCTTGGCTCCAGGGAATGGCTACACCTTC. Its translation is CASSLAPGNGYTF. The chain carries TRBV5-1 and TRBJ1-2; a weak D match, TRBD1 (5 bases). CDR1 and CDR2 from the germline V gene are SGHRS and YFSETQ. The CDR3 runs to 13 residues. The V end was cut by 0 bases, the J end by 6 bases, with 9 bases between.

V usage is TRBV20-1 and J usage is TRBJ2-3, with 12 bases that match TRBD2. This CDR3 region has 16 residues. V lost 1 base to trimming and J lost 4 bases; unmatched junction nucleotides: 6. The germline gives CDR1 DFQATT, CDR2 SNEGSKA (reference sequence). The CDR3 protein is CSARGRLAGDPDTQYF. The CDR3 nucleotides are TGCAGTGCTAGAGGAAGACTAGCGGGAGATCCAGATACGCAGTATTTT.

The V and J genes are TRBV20-1 and TRBJ1-1, with D uncertain. Germline CDR1 DFQATT, CDR2 SNEGSKA (reference sequence). The CDR3 length is 11 residues. V dropped 6 bases and J dropped 11 bases, with 16 bases sitting between them. CDR3 DNA sequence: TGCAGTGCCCTTAGGGTCCCCGAGGCTTTCTTT. Its translation: CSALRVPEAFF.

This clonotype has only one observation. The rearrangement links TRBV7-2 to TRBJ2-7; the D gene is possibly TRBD2 (6 bases). The ends were cut back, 5 bases at V and 6 bases at J, with 11 bases in the middle. CDR1 SGHTA and CDR2 FQGNSA come from the germline V gene. This CDR3 region has 12 residues. The CDR3 sequence is CASSPWRGEQYF. DNA of the CDR3: TGTGCCAGCAGCCCCTGGAGGGGCGAGCAGTACTTC.

This chain uses TRBV20-1 with TRBJ2-5, with TRBD2 matching over 13 bases. The CDR3 sequence is 17 residues long. V was pared by 1 base and J by 3 bases, with 8 bases of the junction left unmatched. CDR1 and CDR2 (germline): DFQATT, SNEGSKA (reference sequence). The CDR3 loop is CSARGQLAGGPKETQYF. The CDR3 DNA follows: TGCAGTGCTAGAGGCCAACTAGCGGGAGGGCCGAAAGAGACCCAGTACTTC.

This chain links TRBV19 with TRBJ1-2, with 8 bases matching TRBD1. The CDR3 contains 15 residues. V lost 1 base, J lost 7 bases, and 8 bases stayed unmatched. The germline gives CDR1 LNHDA, CDR2 SQIVND (reference sequence). Here the CDR3 reads CASSIGGQVRTGYTF. The CDR3 coding sequence is TGTGCCAGTAGTATAGGGGGACAGGTTCGAACTGGCTACACCTTC.

The J gene is TRBJ2-3, the V gene TRBV25-1, with D tentatively TRBD2 (6 bases). The CDR3 spans 15 residues. The V and J ends lost 1 base and 5 bases respectively, with 13 bases between them. Germline V gene data show CDR1 as MGHDK and CDR2 as SYGVNS. CDR3 protein: CASSELLDGGDTQYF. The CDR3 DNA sequence: TGTGCCAGCAGTGAATTGTTAGACGGGGGAGATACGCAGTATTTT.

This sequence joins TRBV20-1 and TRBJ1-5; D unclear. CDR1 and CDR2 from the germline V gene are DFQATT and SNEGSKA (reference sequence). V lost 6 bases and J lost 1, with 16 bases in between. The length of the CDR3 is 15 residues. The CDR3 is CSARGFGVSNQPQHF. CDR3 sequence (DNA): TGCAGTGCCCGTGGGTTTGGAGTCAGCAATCAGCCCCAGCATTTT.

The chain has TRBV2 and TRBJ2-3; D ambiguous. V was cut by 4 bases and J by 0 bases, with 11 bases left in between. CDR1 and CDR2 (germline): SNHLY, FYNNEI. CDR3 length: 15 amino acids. The CDR3 bases are TGTGCCAGCAGTGTTTGGGGTTTGAGCACAGATACGCAGTATTTT. Translated: CASSVWGLSTDTQYF.

The rearrangement uses TRBV23-1 and TRBJ1-4, with 8 bases fitting TRBD1. TRBV23-1 is reported as an ORF; its role is uncertain. V lost 5 bases to trimming and J lost 6 bases; unmatched junction nucleotides: 8. The CDR3 is 15 residues long. CDR3 sequence (DNA): TGCGCCAGCAGTTCGTGGACAGGGAAATATGAAAAACTGTTTTTT. Translated: CASSSWTGKYEKLFF.

J is TRBJ1-1 and V is TRBV29-1; 7 bases align to TRBD1. The CDR3 is made up of 12 amino acids. CDR1 is SQVTM, CDR2 ANQGSEA, per germline. The J segment lost 1 base and the V segment lost 8 bases, leaving 4 bases of the junction unmatched. This CDR3 reads CSTHRGNTEAFF. CDR3 in DNA: TGCAGCACCCACAGGGGGAACACTGAAGCTTTCTTT.

The chain has TRBV20-1 and TRBJ2-7; no clear D gene. Trimming left V 5 bases short and J 7 bases short, with 12 bases between. The CDR3 totals 11 residues. The germline CDR1 and CDR2 sequences are DFQATT and SNEGSKA (reference sequence). CDR3 nucleotide sequence: TGCAGTGCTTCCGACTTCTGGGAGCAGTACTTC. As protein: CSASDFWEQYF.

This chain joins TRBV28 and TRBJ2-1; no clear D. The CDR3 extends over 15 amino acids. Deletions cut 5 bases from V and 4 bases from J, with 15 bases between. Per the germline V gene, CDR1 is MDHEN and CDR2 is SYDVKM. The CDR3 nucleotides read TGTGCCAGCAGTGCCCACGCAACCCAATACAATGAGCAGTTCTTC. Residues: CASSAHATQYNEQFF.

The chain has TRBV7-2 and TRBJ1-4; no definite D call. Germline V gene data show CDR1 as SGHTA and CDR2 as FQGNSA. The V gene lost 5 bases and the J gene lost 8 bases, with 15 bases spanning the gap. The length of the CDR3 is 14 residues. CDR3 nucleotide sequence: TGTGCCAGCAGCCGTGACCGGCAGAGGGAAAAACTGTTTTTT. It encodes CASSRDRQREKLFF. The full variable domain, its missing parts supplied by reference TRBV7-2 and TRBJ1-4, is GAGVSQSPSNKVTEKGKDVELRCDPISGHTALYWYRQSLGQGLEFLIYFQGNSAPDKSGLPSDRFSAERTGGSVSTLTIQRTQQEDSAVYLCASSRDRQREKLFFGSGTQLSVL.

The chain combines TRBV20-1 with TRBJ1-4; the D gene is possibly TRBD1 (6 bases). In germline, CDR1 is DFQATT, CDR2 SNEGSKA (reference sequence). This CDR3 comprises 13 residues. Trimming left V 4 bases short and J 5 bases short, with 11 bases between. The CDR3 region has the DNA TGCAGTGCTACCAGGACAGCCAATGAAAAACTGTTTTTT. Its translation: CSATRTANEKLFF.

This CDR3 is CSARGPGGYTEAFF. CDR3 in DNA: TGCAGTGCCCGCGGGCCAGGGGGCTACACTGAAGCTTTCTTT. This chain uses TRBV20-1 with TRBJ1-1; 8 bases agree with TRBD1. This CDR3 region has 14 residues. Germline lookup yields CDR1 DFQATT and CDR2 SNEGSKA (reference sequence). Trimming at V came to 6 bases and at J to 3 bases, leaving 9 bases not matched to a gene.

The rearrangement links TRBV29-1 to TRBJ2-2, with TRBD2 as a possible D gene (5 bases). This CDR3 spans 14 amino acids. The germline CDR1 and CDR2 sequences are SQVTM and ANQGSEA. Trimming cost V 0 bases and J 6 bases, with 11 bases left between them. CDR3 in DNA: TGCAGCGTTGAAGATCCTCTAGCAGCCGGGGAGCTGTTTTTT. Its translation: CSVEDPLAAGELFF.

This rearrangement joins TRBV7-9 to TRBJ1-2; the D is unclear. The CDR3 is made up of 13 amino acids. Trimming stripped 2 bases from V and 2 bases from J, with 6 bases between. Germline CDR1 reads SEHNR; CDR2 reads FQNEAQ (reference sequence). CDR3 DNA: TGTGCCAGCAGCTTATTTGTGAACTATGGCTACACCTTC. This translates into CASSLFVNYGYTF.

The rearrangement links TRBV29-1 to TRBJ1-4, with D tentatively TRBD1 (5 bases). In germline, CDR1 is SQVTM, CDR2 ANQGSEA. Trimming removed 5 bases at V and 5 bases at J, with 12 bases between. The CDR3 runs to 13 residues. The CDR3 region has the DNA TGCAGCGTTAGTGGGGCACCAAATGAAAAACTGTTTTTT. This encodes CSVSGAPNEKLFF.

The gene calls are TRBV12-3 or TRBV12-4 and TRBJ2-5; no definite D call. The CDR3 length is 14 residues. V was cut by 6 bases and J by 1 base, with 12 bases left in between. CDR3 residues: CASRTTDGQETQYF. In DNA, the CDR3 is TGTGCCAGCAGGACCACGGACGGCCAAGAGACCCAGTACTTC.

The chain is built from TRBV24-1 and TRBJ2-2; tentatively, D is TRBD2 (5 bases). CDR3 size: 18 residues. Germline V gene data show CDR1 as KGHDR and CDR2 as SFDVKD. Deletions cut 3 bases from V and 6 bases from J, with 22 bases between. The CDR3 loop is CATSDLSPGPGGAGELFF. In DNA form, the CDR3 reads TGTGCCACCAGTGATCTTTCTCCGGGCCCCGGAGGAGCCGGGGAGCTGTTTTTT.

The chain joins TRBV6-5 to TRBJ2-7; 9 nucleotides agree with TRBD1. The CDR3 contains 12 residues. Germline V gene data show CDR1 as MNHEY and CDR2 as SVGAGI. Trimming removed 7 bases from V and 5 bases from J; junction bases left unmatched: 3. The CDR3: CASKDRGDEQYF. The CDR3, as DNA: TGTGCCAGCAAAGACAGGGGGGACGAGCAGTACTTC.